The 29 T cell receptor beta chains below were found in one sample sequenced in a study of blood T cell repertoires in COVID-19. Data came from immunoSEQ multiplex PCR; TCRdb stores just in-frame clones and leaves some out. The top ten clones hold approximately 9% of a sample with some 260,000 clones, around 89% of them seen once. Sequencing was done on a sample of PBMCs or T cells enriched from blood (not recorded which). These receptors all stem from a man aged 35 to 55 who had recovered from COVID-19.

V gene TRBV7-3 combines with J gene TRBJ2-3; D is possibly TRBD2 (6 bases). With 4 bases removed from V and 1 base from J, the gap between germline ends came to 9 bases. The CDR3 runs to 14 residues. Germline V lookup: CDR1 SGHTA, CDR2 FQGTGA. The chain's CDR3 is CASSSGGGTDTQYF. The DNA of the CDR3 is TGTGCCAGCAGCTCCGGGGGAGGCACAGATACGCAGTATTTT.

CDR3 sequence reads: CASSHRTALTGELFF. In DNA form, the CDR3 reads TGTGCCAGCAGCCATCGGACAGCCTTAACCGGGGAGCTGTTTTTT. The chain recombines TRBV3-1 (or the pseudogene TRBV3-2) with TRBJ2-2; D perhaps matches TRBD1 (6 bases). The CDR3 spans 15 residues. V lost 3 bases and J 5 bases, leaving 13 bases between the germline ends. Germline CDR1 is LGHDT and CDR2 is YNNKEL (reference sequence).

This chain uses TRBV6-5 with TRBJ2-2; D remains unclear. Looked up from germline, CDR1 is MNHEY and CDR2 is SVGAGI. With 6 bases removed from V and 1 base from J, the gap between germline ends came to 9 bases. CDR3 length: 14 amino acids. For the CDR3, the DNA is TGTGCCAGCAGAGATCTATTGAACACCGGGGAGCTGTTTTTT. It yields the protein CASRDLLNTGELFF.

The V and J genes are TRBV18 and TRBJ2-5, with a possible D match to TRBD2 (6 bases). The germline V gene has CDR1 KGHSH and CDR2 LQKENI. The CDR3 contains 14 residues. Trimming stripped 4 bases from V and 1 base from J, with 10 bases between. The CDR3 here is CASSRSGGQETQYF. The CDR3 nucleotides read TGTGCCAGCTCACGATCCGGGGGCCAAGAGACCCAGTACTTC.

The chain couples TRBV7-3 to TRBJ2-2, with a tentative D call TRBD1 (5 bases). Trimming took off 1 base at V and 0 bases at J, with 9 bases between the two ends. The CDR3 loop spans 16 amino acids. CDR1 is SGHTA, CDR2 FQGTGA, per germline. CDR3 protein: CASSLRGGTNTGELFF. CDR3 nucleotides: TGTGCCAGCAGCTTAAGGGGCGGTACGAACACCGGGGAGCTGTTTTTT. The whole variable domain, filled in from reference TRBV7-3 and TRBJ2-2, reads GAGVSQTPSNKVTEKGKYVELRCDPISGHTALYWYRQSLGQGPEFLIYFQGTGAADDSGLPNDRFFAVRPEGSVSTLKIQRTERGDSAVYLCASSLRGGTNTGELFFGEGSRLTVL.

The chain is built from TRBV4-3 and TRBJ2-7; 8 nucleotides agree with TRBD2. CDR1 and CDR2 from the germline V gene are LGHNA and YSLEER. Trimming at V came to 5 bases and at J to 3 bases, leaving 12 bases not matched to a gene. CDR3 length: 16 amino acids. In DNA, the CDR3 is TGCGCCAGCAGCGTATCGACTAGCGTACCCTACTACGAGCAGTACTTC. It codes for CASSVSTSVPYYEQYF.

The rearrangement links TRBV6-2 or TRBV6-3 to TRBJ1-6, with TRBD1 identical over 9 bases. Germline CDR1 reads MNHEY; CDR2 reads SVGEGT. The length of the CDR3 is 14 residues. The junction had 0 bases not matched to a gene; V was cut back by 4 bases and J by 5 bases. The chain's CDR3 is CASSWTGDNSPLHF. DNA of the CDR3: TGTGCCAGCAGTTGGACAGGGGATAATTCACCCCTCCACTTT.

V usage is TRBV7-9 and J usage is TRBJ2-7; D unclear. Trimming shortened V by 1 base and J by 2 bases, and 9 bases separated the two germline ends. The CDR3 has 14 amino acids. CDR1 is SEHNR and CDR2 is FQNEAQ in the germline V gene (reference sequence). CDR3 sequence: CASSLGRDTYEQYF. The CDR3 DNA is TGTGCCAGCAGCTTAGGTCGTGACACCTACGAGCAGTACTTC.

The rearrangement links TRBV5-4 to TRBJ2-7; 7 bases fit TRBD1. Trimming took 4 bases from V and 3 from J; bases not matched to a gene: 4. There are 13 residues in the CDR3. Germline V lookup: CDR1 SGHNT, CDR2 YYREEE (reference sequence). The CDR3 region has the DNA TGTGCCAGCAGCATGGGACAGTTCTACGAGCAGTACTTC. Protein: CASSMGQFYEQYF.

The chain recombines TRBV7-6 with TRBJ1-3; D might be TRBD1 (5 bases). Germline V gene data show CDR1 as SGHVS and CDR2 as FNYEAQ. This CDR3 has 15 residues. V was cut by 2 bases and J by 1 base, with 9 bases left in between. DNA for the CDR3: TGTGCCAGCAGCTTACTCAGGGATTCTGGAAACACCATATATTTT. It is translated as CASSLLRDSGNTIYF.

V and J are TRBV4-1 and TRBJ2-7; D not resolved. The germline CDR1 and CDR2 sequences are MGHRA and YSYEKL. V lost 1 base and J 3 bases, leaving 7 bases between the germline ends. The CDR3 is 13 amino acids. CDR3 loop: CASSQGSHYEQYF. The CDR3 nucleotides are TGCGCCAGCAGCCAAGGAAGCCACTACGAGCAGTACTTC.

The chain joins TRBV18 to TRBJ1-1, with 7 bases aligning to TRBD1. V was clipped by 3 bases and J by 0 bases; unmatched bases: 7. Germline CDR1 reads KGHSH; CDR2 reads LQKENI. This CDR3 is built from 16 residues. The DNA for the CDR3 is TGTGCCAGCTCACCCGACCGACAGGGTCTGAACACTGAAGCTTTCTTT. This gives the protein CASSPDRQGLNTEAFF.

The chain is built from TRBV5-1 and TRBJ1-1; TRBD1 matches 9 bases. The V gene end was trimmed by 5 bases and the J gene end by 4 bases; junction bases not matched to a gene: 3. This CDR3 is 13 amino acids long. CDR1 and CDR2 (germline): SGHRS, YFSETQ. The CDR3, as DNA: TGCGCCAGCAGAACAGGGGGCGGCACTGAAGCTTTCTTT. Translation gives CASRTGGGTEAFF.

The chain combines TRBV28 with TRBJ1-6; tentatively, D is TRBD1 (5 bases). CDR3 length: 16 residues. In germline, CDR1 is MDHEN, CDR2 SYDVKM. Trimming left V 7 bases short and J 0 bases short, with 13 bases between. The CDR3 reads CASTRTDSSYNSPLHF. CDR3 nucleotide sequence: TGTGCCAGCACACGAACAGACAGCTCCTATAATTCACCCCTCCACTTT.

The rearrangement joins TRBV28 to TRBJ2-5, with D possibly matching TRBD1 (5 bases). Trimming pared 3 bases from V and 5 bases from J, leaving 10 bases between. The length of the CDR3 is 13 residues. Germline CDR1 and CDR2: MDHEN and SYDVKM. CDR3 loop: CASSLGQPETQYF. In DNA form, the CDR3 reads TGTGCCAGCAGTTTGGGGCAGCCCGAGACCCAGTACTTC.

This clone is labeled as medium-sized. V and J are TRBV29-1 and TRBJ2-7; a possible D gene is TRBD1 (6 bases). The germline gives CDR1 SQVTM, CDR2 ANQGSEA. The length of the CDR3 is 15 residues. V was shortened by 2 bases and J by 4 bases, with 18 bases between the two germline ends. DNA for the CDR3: TGCAGCGTTGAATTAACGCCAGGGGCCGCTTACGAGCAGTACTTC. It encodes CSVELTPGAAYEQYF.

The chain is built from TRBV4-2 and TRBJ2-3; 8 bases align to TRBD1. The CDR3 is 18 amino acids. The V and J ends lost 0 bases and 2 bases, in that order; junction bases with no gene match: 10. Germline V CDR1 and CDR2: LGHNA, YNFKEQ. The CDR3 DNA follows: TGTGCCAGCAGCCAAGATCTATATGGACAGGGAAACACAGATACGCAGTATTTT. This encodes CASSQDLYGQGNTDTQYF.

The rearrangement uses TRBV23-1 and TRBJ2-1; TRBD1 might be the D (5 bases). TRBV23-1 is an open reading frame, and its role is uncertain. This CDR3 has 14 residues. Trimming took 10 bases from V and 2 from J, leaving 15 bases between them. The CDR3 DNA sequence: TGCGCCACGGAAAGAGACAGCACCTACAATGAGCAGTTCTTC. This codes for CATERDSTYNEQFF.

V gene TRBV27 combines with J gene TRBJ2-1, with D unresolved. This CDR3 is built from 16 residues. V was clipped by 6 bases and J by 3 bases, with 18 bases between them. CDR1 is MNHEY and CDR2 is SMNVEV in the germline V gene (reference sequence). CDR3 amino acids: CASSLRRSAVYNEQFF. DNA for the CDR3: TGTGCCAGCAGCCTCAGGCGCTCGGCCGTCTACAATGAGCAGTTCTTC.

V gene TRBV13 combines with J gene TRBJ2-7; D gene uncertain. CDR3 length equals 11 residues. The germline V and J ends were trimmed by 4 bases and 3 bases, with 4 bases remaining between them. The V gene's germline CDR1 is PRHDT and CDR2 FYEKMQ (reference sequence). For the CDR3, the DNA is TGTGCCAGCAGCTCTTTCTACGAGCAGTACTTC. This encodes CASSSFYEQYF.

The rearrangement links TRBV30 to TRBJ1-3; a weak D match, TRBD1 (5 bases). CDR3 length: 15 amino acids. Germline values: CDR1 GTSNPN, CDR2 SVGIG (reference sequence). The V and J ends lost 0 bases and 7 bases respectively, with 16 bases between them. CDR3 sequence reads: CAWSVTGGAENTIYF. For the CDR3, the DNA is TGTGCCTGGAGTGTGACCGGGGGTGCAGAGAACACCATATATTTT.

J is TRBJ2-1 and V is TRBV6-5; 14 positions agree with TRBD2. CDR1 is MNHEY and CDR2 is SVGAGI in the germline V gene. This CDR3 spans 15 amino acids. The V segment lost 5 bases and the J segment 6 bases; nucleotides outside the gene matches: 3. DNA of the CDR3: TGTGCCAGCAGTCGCGGGACTAGCGGGAGCAATGAGCAGTTCTTC. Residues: CASSRGTSGSNEQFF.

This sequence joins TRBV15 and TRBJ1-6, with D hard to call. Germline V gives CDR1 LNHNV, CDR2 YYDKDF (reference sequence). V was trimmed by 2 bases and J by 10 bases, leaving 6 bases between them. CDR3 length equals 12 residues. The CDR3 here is CATSRRESPLHF. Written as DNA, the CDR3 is TGTGCCACCAGCAGAAGGGAGTCACCCCTCCACTTT.

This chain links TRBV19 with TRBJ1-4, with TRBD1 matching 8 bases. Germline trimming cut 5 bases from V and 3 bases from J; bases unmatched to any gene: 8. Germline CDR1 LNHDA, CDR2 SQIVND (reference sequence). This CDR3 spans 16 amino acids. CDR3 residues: CASSDPGGLSNEKLFF. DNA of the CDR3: TGTGCCAGTAGTGACCCAGGGGGCTTGTCTAATGAAAAACTGTTTTTT.

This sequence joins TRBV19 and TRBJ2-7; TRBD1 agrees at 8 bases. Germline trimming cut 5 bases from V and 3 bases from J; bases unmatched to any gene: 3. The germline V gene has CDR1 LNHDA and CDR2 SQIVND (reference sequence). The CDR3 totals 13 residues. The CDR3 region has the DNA TGTGCCAGTAGTGGACAGGGACGCTACGAGCAGTACTTC. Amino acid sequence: CASSGQGRYEQYF.

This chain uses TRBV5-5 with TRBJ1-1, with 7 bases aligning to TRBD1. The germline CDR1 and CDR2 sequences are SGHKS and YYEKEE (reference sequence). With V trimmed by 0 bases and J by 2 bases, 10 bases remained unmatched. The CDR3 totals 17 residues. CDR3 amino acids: CASSLGLRTGVNTEAFF. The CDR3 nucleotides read TGTGCCAGCAGCTTGGGGCTACGGACAGGCGTCAACACTGAAGCTTTCTTT.

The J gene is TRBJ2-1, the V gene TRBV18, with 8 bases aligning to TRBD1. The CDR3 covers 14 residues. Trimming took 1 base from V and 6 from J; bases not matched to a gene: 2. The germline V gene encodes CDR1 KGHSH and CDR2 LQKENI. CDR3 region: CASSPQDRANEQFF. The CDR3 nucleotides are TGTGCCAGCTCACCACAGGACAGGGCCAATGAGCAGTTCTTC.

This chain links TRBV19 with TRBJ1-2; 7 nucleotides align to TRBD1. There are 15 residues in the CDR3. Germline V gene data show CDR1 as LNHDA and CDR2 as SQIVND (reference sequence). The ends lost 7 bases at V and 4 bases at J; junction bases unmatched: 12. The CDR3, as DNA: TGTGCCAGTACTACGCCATCGCGGGACAGCTATGGCTACACCTTC. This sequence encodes CASTTPSRDSYGYTF.

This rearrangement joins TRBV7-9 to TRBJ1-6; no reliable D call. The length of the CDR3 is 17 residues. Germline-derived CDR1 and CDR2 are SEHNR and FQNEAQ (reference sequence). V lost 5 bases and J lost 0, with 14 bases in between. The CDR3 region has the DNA TGTGCCAGCAGCCCTGGACTTTCGAGCTCCTATAATTCACCCCTCCACTTT. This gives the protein CASSPGLSSSYNSPLHF.